This is a list of T cell receptor beta chains from one sample in a study of T-cell memory formation after mild COVID-19. Using its own MiXCR run on the 5' RACE reads, TCRdb lists one record per CDR3 protein. The sample carries a few hundred thousand distinct CDR3 sequences, about 17% recorded once. The material sequenced was PBMCs or a T cell subset sorted from them (not recorded which). Source of these receptors: a man between 18 and 35 years old who had mild COVID-19 (a few samples of this study predate the infection). Cell type and time point are not known. The CDR3 runs from the conserved cysteine through the conserved F or W. D genes are given only for firm matches. Clone size is shown for a subset of rows, as once, few, many or a class of expanded clone.

abundance: .
j_gene: TRBJ1-4
v_gene: TRBV7-8
d_gene: .
CDR3aa: CASSSWVPPGGEKLFF
CDR3nt: TGTGCCAGCAGCTCCTGGGTCCCCCCGGGCGGTGAAAAACTGTTTTTT

abundance: few
j_gene: TRBJ2-7
v_gene: TRBV6-5
d_gene: .
CDR3aa: CASSYDRGTVWEQYF
CDR3nt: TGTGCCAGCAGTTATGACCGGGGGACAGTTTGGGAGCAGTACTTC

abundance: .
j_gene: TRBJ1-2
v_gene: TRBV5-1
d_gene: TRBD1
CDR3aa: CASSPAVGQGDLSYTF
CDR3nt: TGCGCCAGCAGCCCGGCCGTGGGACAGGGAGACTTGAGCTACACCTTC

abundance: few
j_gene: TRBJ2-4
v_gene: TRBV4-2
d_gene: TRBD2
CDR3aa: CASSQEVAGGNIQYF
CDR3nt: TGTGCCAGCAGCCAAGAAGTAGCGGGGGGAAACATTCAGTACTTC

abundance: .
j_gene: TRBJ2-3
v_gene: TRBV7-9
d_gene: TRBD1
CDR3aa: CASGRSGQIISTDTQYF
CDR3nt: TGTGCCAGCGGCAGGTCGGGACAGATAATTAGCACAGATACGCAGTATTTT

abundance: .
j_gene: TRBJ2-5
v_gene: TRBV7-2
d_gene: TRBD1
CDR3aa: CASSAPGTGGTKTQYF
CDR3nt: TGTGCCAGCAGTGCCCCTGGGACAGGGGGCACGAAGACCCAGTACTTC

abundance: .
j_gene: TRBJ2-2
v_gene: TRBV11-2
d_gene: .
CDR3aa: CASSLGVLGTGELFF
CDR3nt: TGTGCCAGCAGCTTGGGCGTTTTGGGTACCGGGGAGCTGTTTTTT

abundance: once
j_gene: TRBJ1-1
v_gene: TRBV28
d_gene: .
CDR3aa: CASLVSNTEAFF
CDR3nt: TGTGCCAGCCTCGTGAGTAACACTGAAGCTTTCTTT

abundance: few
j_gene: TRBJ1-4
v_gene: TRBV5-1
d_gene: .
CDR3aa: CASSLQPILIGEKLFF
CDR3nt: TGCGCCAGCAGCTTGCAGCCGATCCTAATTGGTGAAAAACTGTTTTTT

abundance: few
j_gene: TRBJ2-3
v_gene: TRBV20-1
d_gene: .
CDR3aa: CSADRDSYTDTQYF
CDR3nt: TGCAGTGCGGACCGGGACTCCTACACAGATACGCAGTATTTT

abundance: .
j_gene: TRBJ1-2
v_gene: TRBV4-3
d_gene: .
CDR3aa: CASSQGGRNYGYTF
CDR3nt: TGCGCCAGCAGCCAAGGGGGCCGGAACTATGGCTACACCTTC

abundance: .
j_gene: TRBJ2-6
v_gene: TRBV10-3
d_gene: TRBD1
CDR3aa: CAISSTGGGSGANVLTF
CDR3nt: TGTGCCATCAGCTCGACAGGGGGCGGGAGTGGGGCCAACGTCCTGACTTTC

abundance: few
j_gene: TRBJ2-6
v_gene: TRBV28
d_gene: .
CDR3aa: CASSLLSLVRGGANVLTF
CDR3nt: TGTGCCAGCAGTTTATTATCCTTAGTTAGGGGTGGGGCCAACGTCCTGACTTTC

abundance: .
j_gene: TRBJ2-3
v_gene: TRBV13
d_gene: .
CDR3aa: CASSSGAEMTQYF
CDR3nt: TGTGCCAGCAGCTCTGGGGCGGAGATGACGCAGTATTTT

abundance: .
j_gene: TRBJ2-5
v_gene: TRBV7-3
d_gene: TRBD2
CDR3aa: CASSLTSSGETQYF
CDR3nt: TGTGCCAGCAGCTTGACTAGCTCGGGAGAGACCCAGTACTTC

abundance: .
j_gene: TRBJ2-1
v_gene: TRBV4-3
d_gene: TRBD2
CDR3aa: CASSQVAGGLNEQFF
CDR3nt: TGCGCCAGCAGCCAAGTAGCGGGGGGGCTCAATGAGCAGTTCTTC

abundance: few
j_gene: TRBJ2-2
v_gene: TRBV2
d_gene: .
CDR3aa: CASSNEAGELFF
CDR3nt: TGTGCCAGCAGTAACGAGGCCGGGGAGCTGTTTTTT